The 11 T cell receptor beta chains below come from one sample, sequenced in a study of CXCR3-negative and CXCR3-positive naive CD8 T cells (dated by TCRdb to the late 2010s). Paper-wide results and their limitations: TRB CDR3s from CXCR3-positive naive cells showed higher hydrophobicity (lower Kidera factor 4), lower energy, and higher strength and volume indices than CXCR3-negative naive cells.

TCRdb records NextSeq 550 as the sequencer. The Human TCR Profiling Kit (MiLaboratory) was used to make UMI-labeled 5' RACE TRB cDNA libraries. The reads, reprocessed by TCRdb, yield one row per CDR3 protein sequence and no DNA. The sample's records list tens of thousands of distinct CDR3 sequences. The top ten clonotypes cover around 5% of the sample. The antigens of these receptors remain unknown. Sequenced input: naive CXCR3+ CD8+ T cells from blood. The cell subset or site tag for this specimen amounts to: CD45RO-CCR7+CD27+CD95- naive CD8+ T cells expressing CXCR3 (TNR3+). Receptors originate from a human donor in good health. Some clones in this sample may be carry-over from other donors' samples.

The rearrangement links TRBV15 to TRBJ2-7. The CDR3 length is 12 residues. Germline V lookup: CDR1 LNHNV, CDR2 YYDKDF (reference sequence). CDR3 amino acids: CATSRDLDEQYF.

This clonotype registers medium-sized by frequency. V gene TRBV29-1 combines with J gene TRBJ2-3; TCRdb proposes TRBD1, but this gene call is untestable without DNA. The CDR3 spans 14 residues. Germline CDR1 SQVTM, CDR2 ANQGSEA. The chain's CDR3 is CSVGDRGRTDTQYF.

V is TRBV5-1 and J is TRBJ1-1. The CDR3 totals 14 residues. Germline CDR1 SGHRS, CDR2 YFSETQ. CDR3 sequence: CASTLRRGYTEAFF. The full variable domain, with the rest looked up from reference TRBV5-1 and TRBJ1-1, is KAGVTQTPRYLIKTRGQQVTLSCSPISGHRSVSWYQQTPGQGLQFLFEYFSETQRNKGNFPGRFSGRQFSNSRSEMNVSTLELGDSALYLCASTLRRGYTEAFFGQGTRLTVV.

V gene TRBV5-6 combines with J gene TRBJ1-2. Germline lookup yields CDR1 SGHDT and CDR2 YYEEEE. The CDR3 sequence is 15 residues long. CDR3 residues: CASSLGTADLGGYTF.

The CDR3 sequence: CASSFTGGASTEAFF. The chain uses TRBV7-2 and TRBJ1-1; TCRdb designates TRBD1, a call that cannot be tested without DNA. The germline V gene encodes CDR1 SGHTA and CDR2 FQGNSA. The CDR3 consists of 15 residues.

The chain links TRBV25-1 to TRBJ1-5. This CDR3 comprises 16 residues. The V gene's germline CDR1 is MGHDK and CDR2 SYGVNS. The CDR3 loop is CASSESVRGDNQPQHF.

This chain connects TRBV29-1 to TRBJ2-1; there is no DNA to check the TCRdb D call of TRBD1. The CDR3 length is 14 residues. CDR1 is SQVTM, CDR2 ANQGSEA, per germline. The CDR3 sequence: CSVEGTGEWNEQFF.

The V gene is TRBV29-1, the J gene TRBJ2-5; the D gene TCRdb calls, TRBD1, cannot be checked with no DNA. The CDR3 extends over 18 amino acids. Germline CDR1 reads SQVTM; CDR2 reads ANQGSEA. The CDR3 protein is CSVEDLRQGDRSEETQYF.

The V gene is TRBV21-1, the J gene TRBJ1-2. TRBV21-1 is classified as a pseudogene. This CDR3 is built from 17 residues. The CDR3 loop is CASRRHVWQLAVNGYTF.

The chain carries TRBV27 and TRBJ1-1. The CDR3 covers 11 residues. CDR1 MNHEY and CDR2 SMNVEV come from the germline V gene (reference sequence). CDR3 loop: CASKKNTEAFF.

The chain links TRBV29-1 to TRBJ1-1; TCRdb's D gene call, TRBD1, goes unchecked for lack of DNA. The CDR3 totals 14 residues. The V gene's germline CDR1 is SQVTM and CDR2 ANQGSEA. The CDR3 spells CSDGNRGANTEAFF.